This T cell receptor (beta chain) was sequenced in a study of T cell changes during pregnancy in multiple sclerosis. The protocol was immunoSEQ multiplex PCR, while the TCRdb copy is restricted to in-frame clones and leaves out a portion. Of around 44,000 clones in the sample, about 88% were seen once. With 6 bases removed from V and 3 bases from J, the gap between germline ends came to 23 bases. Looked up from germline, CDR1 is MNHEY and CDR2 is SMNVEV (reference sequence). The CDR3 contains 17 residues. This receptor was identified in a female donor with multiple sclerosis, enrolled in a pregnancy study. Here the sequenced sample was CD4+ T cells from peripheral blood mononuclear cells, taken in the second trimester of pregnancy. The chain recombines TRBV27 with TRBJ1-2; a possible D gene is TRBD1 (6 bases). The DNA of the CDR3 is TGTGCCAGCAGCCCATTATCCGGGACAAACACTTACTATGGCTACACCTTC. It specifies CASSPLSGTNTYYGYTF.